The next 23 T cell receptor beta chains were all read from a single sample in a study of T cell therapy after organ transplantation. Noted time point: 20-29 weeks after completion of therapy. Profiling relied on immunoSEQ multiplex PCR, and the TCRdb table lists in-frame clones only, not all of them. The sample yields around 19,000 clones, over 80% seen once. The antigens of these receptors remain unknown. The sample was CD8+ T cells from blood, taken after autologous CMV-specific T cell therapy. The receptors derive from a human patient who had received a solid organ transplant and had CMV disease. Some T cells may trace back to the graft donor.

The gene calls are TRBV29-1 and TRBJ2-7; 10 bases line up with TRBD2. The germline V gene has CDR1 SQVTM and CDR2 ANQGSEA. V shed 5 bases, J shed 3 bases, and the junction held 4 bases outside the gene matches. The CDR3 totals 13 residues. In DNA form, the CDR3 reads TGCAGCGTTCGGCTAGCGGGGGACTACGAGCAGTACTTC. It translates to CSVRLAGDYEQYF.

This clone has just one count. This chain connects TRBV10-1 to TRBJ2-1; D is perhaps TRBD2 (6 bases). The CDR3 totals 13 residues. The germline V and J ends were trimmed by 7 bases and 5 bases, with 12 bases remaining between them. Germline V gene data show CDR1 as WNHNN and CDR2 as SYGVQD (reference sequence). This CDR3 is CASILGGNNEQFF. CDR3 sequence (DNA): TGCGCCAGCATACTCGGGGGTAACAATGAGCAGTTCTTC.

The CDR3 region has the DNA TGTGCCAGCAGTGGACTAGCGGGGGGGGCCGATACGCAGTATTTT. It translates to CASSGLAGGADTQYF. The chain carries TRBV6-5 and TRBJ2-3, with 15 bases fitting TRBD2. V lost 5 bases and J lost 6; bases outside the gene matches: 3. The CDR3 length is 15 residues. CDR1 is MNHEY and CDR2 is SVGAGI in the germline V gene.

J is TRBJ2-1 and V is TRBV6-6; unclear D gene. The CDR3 covers 12 residues. The V and J ends lost 3 bases and 7 bases respectively, with 7 bases between them. Per germline, CDR1 MNHNY and CDR2 SVGAGI (reference sequence). The CDR3 bases are TGTGCCAGCAGTTATATAAGTAATGAGCAGTTCTTC. Translating gives CASSYISNEQFF.

This clone was seen a single time. The gene calls are TRBV7-3 and TRBJ2-3; D is unclear. The V end was cut by 5 bases, the J end by 2 bases, with 8 bases between. CDR1 is SGHTA and CDR2 is FQGTGA in the germline V gene. This CDR3 is built from 13 residues. This CDR3 is CASSRYATDTQYF. The CDR3 bases are TGTGCCAGCAGCCGGTACGCCACAGATACGCAGTATTTT.

The chain employs TRBV27 and TRBJ2-7, with TRBD1 as a possible D gene (5 bases). Per germline, CDR1 MNHEY and CDR2 SMNVEV (reference sequence). The CDR3 length is 13 residues. The V gene lost 10 bases and the J gene lost 6 bases, with 19 bases spanning the gap. CDR3 amino acids: CATSWGRVGEQYF. The CDR3 DNA sequence: TGTGCCACCTCGTGGGGCAGGGTGGGCGAGCAGTACTTC.

This clone was seen a single time. This chain connects TRBV6-5 to TRBJ2-7; D is unclear. The CDR3 spans 14 residues. CDR1 and CDR2 (germline): MNHEY, SVGAGI. Trimming pared 0 bases from V and 0 bases from J, leaving 6 bases between. The CDR3 nucleotides are TGTGCCAGCAGTTACTCAAGGGTCTCCTACGAGCAGTACTTC. Translating it yields CASSYSRVSYEQYF.

This clone has only one observation. The V gene is TRBV29-1, the J gene TRBJ2-2; a possible D gene is TRBD2 (6 bases). The CDR3 is 14 amino acids. V gave up 5 bases and J gave up 2 bases, with 12 bases separating them. The germline gives CDR1 SQVTM, CDR2 ANQGSEA. The CDR3 bases are TGCAGCGTTAAAGGGCGGGAAAACACCGGGGAGCTGTTTTTT. As protein: CSVKGRENTGELFF.

Comment on this clone: A junction end diverges from the germline sequence, so it may reflect a read error. V and J are TRBV13 and TRBJ2-5; 7 nucleotides line up with TRBD1. Germline V CDR1 and CDR2: PRHDT, FYEKMQ (reference sequence). The CDR3 has 14 residues. The CDR3 region has the DNA TGTGCCAGCAGCCTAGGGGGCGGGTTCGAGACCCAGTACTTC. It is translated as CASSLGGGFETQYF.

The chain has TRBV7-2 and TRBJ2-5, with D perhaps matching TRBD1 (5 bases). V dropped 10 bases and J dropped 4 bases, with 16 bases sitting between them. CDR1 and CDR2 from the germline V gene are SGHTA and FQGNSA. CDR3 length equals 13 residues. CDR3 loop: CAIRAGPGETQYF. The DNA for the CDR3 is TGTGCCATCAGGGCAGGCCCGGGAGAGACCCAGTACTTC.

This chain connects TRBV7-2 to TRBJ2-2; tentative D call: TRBD2 (5 bases). Deletions cut 5 bases from V and 3 bases from J, with 10 bases between. The CDR3 runs to 14 residues. Germline V lookup: CDR1 SGHTA, CDR2 FQGNSA. CDR3 bases: TGTGCCAGCAGCCCCGGACTGTACACCGGGGAGCTGTTTTTT. Translation gives CASSPGLYTGELFF.

V and J are TRBV5-6 and TRBJ2-7, with 7 positions matching TRBD2. V dropped 3 bases and J dropped 4; count of bases not matched to a gene: 7. CDR3 length: 14 amino acids. Germline-derived CDR1 and CDR2 are SGHDT and YYEEEE. The CDR3 spells CASSYGTIPYEQYF. The CDR3 nucleotides are TGTGCCAGCAGCTACGGGACTATCCCTTACGAGCAGTACTTC.

The chain uses TRBV5-1 and TRBJ1-6; no clear D gene. V lost 0 bases and J lost 5, with 6 bases in between. This CDR3 comprises 14 residues. CDR1 SGHRS and CDR2 YFSETQ come from the germline V gene. The DNA for the CDR3 is TGCGCCAGCAGCTTGGAGGGTGATAATTCACCCCTCCACTTT. Translation gives CASSLEGDNSPLHF.

The CDR3 loop is CASSVRDIRETQYF. CDR3 bases: TGTGCCAGCAGCGTACGGGACATAAGGGAGACCCAGTACTTC. The chain couples TRBV13 to TRBJ2-5, with a tentative D call TRBD1 (6 bases). CDR3 length equals 14 residues. The V end was cut by 5 bases, the J end by 5 bases, with 15 bases between. Germline V lookup: CDR1 PRHDT, CDR2 FYEKMQ (reference sequence). Full variable domain (rest looked up from reference TRBV13 and TRBJ2-5): AAGVIQSPRHLIKEKRETATLKCYPIPRHDTVYWYQQGPGQDPQFLISFYEKMQSDKGSIPDRFSAQQFSDYHSELNMSSLELGDSALYFCASSVRDIRETQYFGPGTRLLVL.

The chain links TRBV28 to TRBJ2-2; the match to TRBD1 covers 7 bases. Per the germline V gene, CDR1 is MDHEN and CDR2 is SYDVKM. The CDR3 covers 16 residues. The V segment lost 6 bases and the J segment 4 bases; nucleotides outside the gene matches: 11. CDR3 DNA sequence: TGTGCCAGCAGCAACCGGACAGGACGGGCCACCGGGGAGCTGTTTTTT. Translating it yields CASSNRTGRATGELFF. Full variable domain (missing parts from reference TRBV28 and TRBJ2-2): DVKVTQSSRYLVKRTGEKVFLECVQDMDHENMFWYRQDPGLGLRLIYFSYDVKMKEKGDIPEGYSVSREKKERFSLILESASTNQTSMYLCASSNRTGRATGELFFGEGSRLTVL.

The CDR3 here is CASSQDSRRGEQYF. Written as DNA, the CDR3 is TGCGCCAGCAGCCAAGATTCTAGGCGCGGCGAGCAGTACTTC. V is TRBV4-3 and J is TRBJ2-7, with D hard to call. The CDR3 runs to 14 residues. The V gene lost 0 bases and the J gene lost 6 bases, with 12 bases spanning the gap. Germline V lookup: CDR1 LGHNA, CDR2 YSLEER.

This clone was counted between two and nine times. The CDR3 protein is CASSLVAALSEQYF. Written as DNA, the CDR3 is TGTGCCAGCAGCTTAGTAGCGGCCCTCTCCGAGCAGTACTTC. This chain links TRBV13 with TRBJ2-7; a possible D gene is TRBD2 (6 bases). Trimming took off 1 base at V and 6 bases at J, with 13 bases between the two ends. Per the germline V gene, CDR1 is PRHDT and CDR2 is FYEKMQ (reference sequence). This CDR3 has 14 amino acids.

This clone was recorded only once. The V gene is TRBV6-1, the J gene TRBJ2-7; D is ambiguous. Germline lookup yields CDR1 MNHNS and CDR2 SASEGT. The CDR3 runs to 12 residues. The V gene lost 7 bases and the J gene lost 7 bases, with 14 bases spanning the gap. In DNA form, the CDR3 reads TGTGCCAGCATGTGGGCACTGAGGGAGCAGTACTTC. Its protein is CASMWALREQYF.

V is TRBV27 and J is TRBJ2-5; 7 bases are shared with TRBD2. The CDR3 sequence is 13 residues long. The V gene end was trimmed by 3 bases and the J gene end by 7 bases; junction bases not matched to a gene: 5. Germline CDR1 reads MNHEY; CDR2 reads SMNVEV (reference sequence). CDR3 residues: CASSFGGEGTQYF. The CDR3 coding sequence is TGTGCCAGCAGTTTTGGCGGGGAGGGGACCCAGTACTTC.

The chain employs TRBV5-5 and TRBJ2-2; D perhaps matches TRBD2 (5 bases). V gave up 0 bases and J gave up 5 bases, with 11 bases separating them. There are 15 residues in the CDR3. Per the germline V gene, CDR1 is SGHKS and CDR2 is YYEKEE (reference sequence). This chain's CDR3 is CASSLVLAATGELFF. The CDR3 region has the DNA TGTGCCAGCAGCTTGGTTCTAGCCGCGACCGGGGAGCTGTTTTTT.

This clone was picked up one time. The rearrangement joins TRBV29-1 to TRBJ2-5, with D perhaps being TRBD1 or TRBD2 (5 bases each). The CDR3 runs to 13 residues. In germline, CDR1 is SQVTM, CDR2 ANQGSEA. V lost 3 bases, J lost 1 base, and 9 bases lay in between. CDR3 loop: CSVDLGPQETQYF. In nucleotides, the CDR3 is TGCAGCGTTGACTTGGGACCCCAAGAGACCCAGTACTTC.

V is TRBV27 and J is TRBJ2-2; no firm D call. V was clipped by 7 bases and J by 0 bases, with 9 bases between them. The length of the CDR3 is 14 residues. Per the germline V gene, CDR1 is MNHEY and CDR2 is SMNVEV (reference sequence). CDR3 in amino acids: CASNRFANTGELFF. CDR3 DNA sequence: TGTGCCAGCAATAGGTTCGCGAACACCGGGGAGCTGTTTTTT.

The rearrangement uses TRBV6-5 and TRBJ2-7; maybe TRBD2 (6 bases). The CDR3 runs to 15 residues. Germline assignment: CDR1 MNHEY and CDR2 SVGAGI. V dropped 1 base and J dropped 2 bases, with 12 bases sitting between them. Here the CDR3 reads CASSYWRGKTYEQYF. The DNA of the CDR3 is TGTGCCAGCAGTTACTGGCGGGGAAAAACCTACGAGCAGTACTTC.